These 20 T cell receptor beta chains originate from one sample sequenced in a study of human T cells and chemical hapten exposure. Time point described: patch test 2, 6 weeks after DPC sensitization. Described treatment: therapeutic diphenylcyclopropenone sensitization with weekly scalp DPC. TCRdb passed the RACE reads through MiXCR, listing each CDR3 protein once. The sample carries approximately 85,000 distinct CDR3 sequences, 10% recorded once. The input for sequencing was whole blood, taken in connection with sensitization to the hapten diphenylcyclopropenone (DPC). Receptor source: a woman between 25 and 40 years old with alopecia areata. Some clones in this sample may be carry-over from other donors' samples.

This clonotype was found many times. The chain recombines TRBV7-2 with TRBJ2-2; maybe TRBD1 (5 bases). The CDR3 runs to 15 residues. V was shortened by 2 bases and J by 4 bases, with 11 bases between the two germline ends. Germline CDR1 and CDR2: SGHTA and FQGNSA. For the CDR3, the DNA is TGTGCCAGCAGCTTAAATAGGGGCGGCACCGGGGAGCTGTTTTTT. Its translation is CASSLNRGGTGELFF.

V usage is TRBV6-2 or TRBV6-3 and J usage is TRBJ1-5; D gene uncertain. CDR1 and CDR2 (germline): MNHEY, SVGEGT. V dropped 3 bases and J dropped 5 bases, with 8 bases sitting between them. This CDR3 is built from 13 residues. The CDR3 bases are TGTGCCAGCAGTTATGTCCCTCATCAGCCCCAGCATTTT. Translating gives CASSYVPHQPQHF.

This clonotype has a count of ten or more. The chain is built from TRBV5-5 and TRBJ1-4; D ambiguous. Germline-derived CDR1 and CDR2 are SGHKS and YYEKEE (reference sequence). There are 14 residues in the CDR3. Trimming removed 2 bases from V and 7 bases from J, with 12 bases in between. The CDR3: CASSLRLQAEKLFF. Here the CDR3 DNA reads TGTGCCAGCAGCTTACGCCTGCAGGCTGAAAAACTGTTTTTT. Complete variable domain (other parts from reference TRBV5-5 and TRBJ1-4): DAGVTQSPTHLIKTRGQQVTLRCSPISGHKSVSWYQQVLGQGPQFIFQYYEKEERGRGNFPDRFSARQFPNYSSELNVNALLLGDSALYLCASSLRLQAEKLFFGSGTQLSVL.

A few counts support this clonotype. J is TRBJ2-3 and V is TRBV20-1; D is possibly TRBD2 (5 bases). The CDR3 has 13 amino acids. Trimming took 4 bases from V and 1 from J, leaving 9 bases between them. Germline assignment: CDR1 DFQATT and CDR2 SNEGSKA (reference sequence). The CDR3 sequence: CSAIELGTDTQYF. The CDR3 DNA sequence: TGCAGTGCTATCGAACTAGGCACAGATACGCAGTATTTT.

At least ten counts were recorded for this clonotype. This sequence joins TRBV7-2 and TRBJ1-4, with D hard to call. The ends were cut back, 5 bases at V and 1 base at J, with 14 bases in the middle. The CDR3 loop spans 16 amino acids. Germline V gene data show CDR1 as SGHTA and CDR2 as FQGNSA. The CDR3 bases are TGTGCCAGCAGCCCCCCCGGCGGTGTAACTAATGAAAAACTGTTTTTT. It specifies CASSPPGGVTNEKLFF.

This clonotype was recorded many times. The chain employs TRBV11-1 and TRBJ2-2; TRBD1 might be the D (6 bases). CDR1 is SGHAT, CDR2 FQDESV, per germline (reference sequence). The CDR3 runs 13 residues. The V end lost 4 bases, the J end lost 7 bases, and 10 bases lay between the germline ends. The CDR3 bases are TGTGCCAGCAGCTACCAGGGGCGCGGGGAGCTGTTTTTT. As protein: CASSYQGRGELFF.

This clonotype was observed a few times. The chain links TRBV9 to TRBJ1-6; 7 positions agree with TRBD1. V lost 7 bases and J lost 9; bases outside the gene matches: 4. CDR1 SGDLS and CDR2 YYNGEE come from the germline V gene. The CDR3 consists of 12 residues. CDR3 sequence: CASGNRGSPLHF. CDR3 bases: TGTGCCAGCGGCAACAGGGGTTCACCCCTCCACTTT.

At least ten counts were recorded for this clonotype. V is TRBV6-5 and J is TRBJ1-3, with D tentatively TRBD1 (6 bases). Germline V gene data show CDR1 as MNHEY and CDR2 as SVGAGI. The CDR3 has 15 residues. Trimming removed 2 bases at V and 2 bases at J, with 10 bases between. The CDR3 is CASSYGTRPGNTIYF. The CDR3 DNA follows: TGTGCCAGCAGTTACGGGACAAGACCTGGAAACACCATATATTTT.

DNA of the CDR3: TGCGCCAGCAGCTTGGCCTTAGGACAGGGGTCCTACGAGCAGTACTTC. Translated, it gives CASSLALGQGSYEQYF. The chain has TRBV5-1 and TRBJ2-7, with 9 bases that match TRBD1. This CDR3 spans 16 amino acids. Trimming took 0 bases from V and 1 from J; bases not matched to a gene: 5. Germline CDR1 reads SGHRS; CDR2 reads YFSETQ.

This rearrangement joins TRBV28 to TRBJ1-1; perhaps TRBD1 as D (6 bases). The CDR3 consists of 12 residues. CDR1 is MDHEN, CDR2 SYDVKM, per germline. Trimming removed 4 bases from V and 10 bases from J, with 13 bases in between. The CDR3 bases are TGTGCCAGCAGTTCACACAGGGCGGGAGCTTTCTTT. Encoded protein: CASSSHRAGAFF. Using reference TRBV28 and TRBJ1-1 for the parts outside the CDR3, the full variable domain is DVKVTQSSRYLVKRTGEKVFLECVQDMDHENMFWYRQDPGLGLRLIYFSYDVKMKEKGDIPEGYSVSREKKERFSLILESASTNQTSMYLCASSSHRAGAFFGQGTRLTVV.

This clonotype was detected a few times. The V and J genes are TRBV11-2 and TRBJ2-3, with D possibly TRBD1 on 5 matching bases. Trimming stripped 5 bases from V and 2 bases from J, with 17 bases between. Germline CDR1 and CDR2: SGHAT and FQNNGV. The CDR3 contains 16 residues. CDR3 sequence: CASSPLGPTTTDTQYF. The CDR3 DNA reads as TGTGCCAGCAGCCCCCTGGGGCCAACGACCACAGATACGCAGTATTTT. The full variable domain, in which reference TRBV11-2 and TRBJ2-3 provide the parts outside the CDR3, is EAGVAQSPRYKIIEKRQSVAFWCNPISGHATLYWYQQILGQGPKLLIQFQNNGVVDDSQLPKDRFSAERLKGVDSTLKIQPAKLEDSAVYLCASSPLGPTTTDTQYFGPGTRLTVL.

This clonotype was counted ten times or more. This chain links TRBV28 with TRBJ2-7, with 11 bases that match TRBD1. V shed 5 bases, J shed 2 bases, and the junction held 5 bases outside the gene matches. This CDR3 has 15 amino acids. Per the germline V gene, CDR1 is MDHEN and CDR2 is SYDVKM. The CDR3 coding sequence is TGTGCCAGCAGTCGTCCGGGACAGGGGGCCTACGAGCAGTACTTC. This encodes CASSRPGQGAYEQYF.

The sample holds a few counts of this clonotype. J is TRBJ1-2 and V is TRBV6-5, with a tentative D call TRBD1 (5 bases). V was clipped by 6 bases and J by 4 bases, with 15 bases between them. The CDR3 is made up of 14 amino acids. Germline-derived CDR1 and CDR2 are MNHEY and SVGAGI. CDR3 protein: CASSPEGAAYGYTF. In DNA form, the CDR3 reads TGTGCCAGCAGCCCCGAAGGGGCAGCCTATGGCTACACCTTC.

There are many counts of this clonotype. The chain joins TRBV7-2 to TRBJ1-6; 11 bases fit TRBD1. Germline-derived CDR1 and CDR2 are SGHTA and FQGNSA. This CDR3 has 17 residues. The J segment lost 1 base and the V segment lost 3 bases, leaving 2 bases of the junction unmatched. The CDR3 loop is CASSFGQGASYNSPLHF. As DNA, the CDR3 is TGTGCCAGCAGCTTCGGACAGGGGGCGTCCTATAATTCACCCCTCCACTTT.

This clonotype was found many times. The chain recombines TRBV6-1 with TRBJ2-1; D gene ambiguous. Per the germline V gene, CDR1 is MNHNS and CDR2 is SASEGT. Deletions cut 2 bases from V and 1 base from J, with 15 bases between. There are 17 residues in the CDR3. Here the CDR3 DNA reads TGTGCCAGCAGTGAAAGTTATAAGAGGATTTCCTACAATGAGCAGTTCTTC. Protein sequence: CASSESYKRISYNEQFF.

In this sample, this clonotype turned up a few times. The chain links TRBV7-3 to TRBJ2-1; 8 bases agree with TRBD2. The CDR3 runs 15 residues. Germline V gene sequence: CDR1 SGHTA, CDR2 FQGTGA. V shed 0 bases and J 9 bases; nucleotides not matched to a gene: 7. CDR3 sequence (DNA): TGTGCCAGCAGCTTAACTAGCGGGAATGCCGGTGAGCAGTTCTTC. Amino acid sequence: CASSLTSGNAGEQFF.

V gene TRBV29-1 combines with J gene TRBJ2-5; weak D call: TRBD1 (6 bases). The CDR3 runs to 12 residues. CDR1 is SQVTM and CDR2 is ANQGSEA in the germline V gene. With 6 bases removed from V and 4 bases from J, the gap between germline ends came to 12 bases. The CDR3 DNA follows: TGCAGCGTCCTGGGGGCCGGAGAGACCCAGTACTTC. Amino acid sequence: CSVLGAGETQYF. The full variable domain, rest sourced from reference TRBV29-1 and TRBJ2-5, is SAVISQKPSRDICQRGTSLTIQCQVDSQVTMMFWYRQQPGQSLTLIATANQGSEATYESGFVIDKFPISRPNLTFSTLTVSNMSPEDSSIYLCSVLGAGETQYFGPGTRLLVL.

This clonotype turned up a few times. The CDR3 region has the DNA TGCAGCTCCCACGTGGGCTACGAGCAGTACTTC. The encoded protein is CSSHVGYEQYF. The rearrangement links TRBV29-1 to TRBJ2-7; D remains unclear. With 8 bases removed from V and 3 bases from J, the gap between germline ends came to 11 bases. CDR3 length: 11 residues. Germline V gene lookup returns CDR1 SQVTM and CDR2 ANQGSEA.

This clonotype was observed a few times. The chain employs TRBV7-2 and TRBJ1-5; D remains ambiguous. This CDR3 region has 9 residues. Germline assignment: CDR1 SGHTA and CDR2 FQGNSA. Trimming cost V 3 bases and J 11 bases, with 2 bases left between them. The CDR3 loop is CASSFTQHF. CDR3 bases: TGTGCCAGCAGCTTTACCCAGCATTTT.

This clonotype showed up many times. The chain is built from TRBV7-2 and TRBJ2-3; D not resolved. The CDR3 consists of 15 residues. Trimming shortened V by 4 bases and J by 3 bases, and 14 bases separated the two germline ends. Germline V gene sequence: CDR1 SGHTA, CDR2 FQGNSA. Here the CDR3 reads CASSSSGPTTDTQYF. CDR3 in DNA: TGTGCCAGCAGCTCGTCTGGACCGACAACAGATACGCAGTATTTT. The whole variable domain, filled in from reference TRBV7-2 and TRBJ2-3, reads GAGVSQSPSNKVTEKGKDVELRCDPISGHTALYWYRQSLGQGLEFLIYFQGNSAPDKSGLPSDRFSAERTGGSVSTLTIQRTQQEDSAVYLCASSSSGPTTDTQYFGPGTRLTVL.